Below are 28 T cell receptor beta chains sequenced from a single sample in a study of somatic mutations in cytotoxic T cells in rheumatoid arthritis. TCRdb's copy holds only in-frame clones and misses some; the assay was immunoSEQ multiplex PCR. The sample lists around 19,000 clones, around 70% occurring once. Sequenced: CD8+ T cells sorted from blood. These receptors were obtained from a man in his 60s in good health.

This clone was observed a handful of times. The V call is TRBV19, the J call TRBJ1-1, with TRBD1 as a possible D gene (5 bases). This CDR3 spans 14 amino acids. The V end was cut by 3 bases, the J end by 0 bases, with 8 bases between. The germline V gene encodes CDR1 LNHDA and CDR2 SQIVND (reference sequence). CDR3 DNA: TGTGCCAGTAGTATGGGGGGGATGAACACTGAAGCTTTCTTT. Translation gives CASSMGGMNTEAFF.

This chain uses TRBV27 with TRBJ2-2; TRBD1 matches 9 bases. Germline CDR1 and CDR2: MNHEY and SMNVEV (reference sequence). There are 15 residues in the CDR3. J gave up 7 bases and V 6 bases, and 9 bases lay outside the gene matches. DNA for the CDR3: TGTGCCAGCAGACGCGGACAGGGGATCGGCGGGGAGCTGTTTTTT. Amino acids: CASRRGQGIGGELFF.

The V call is TRBV27, the J call TRBJ2-7, with 12 positions matching TRBD2. CDR3 size: 16 residues. V shed 2 bases and J 3 bases; nucleotides not matched to a gene: 5. The germline gives CDR1 MNHEY, CDR2 SMNVEV (reference sequence). The CDR3 nucleotides are TGTGCCAGCAGTTTAATGACTAGCGGGGGTGGCTACGAGCAGTACTTC. Protein: CASSLMTSGGGYEQYF.

J is TRBJ2-4 and V is TRBV27; 15 nucleotides match TRBD2. Germline trimming cut 5 bases from V and 8 bases from J; bases unmatched to any gene: 7. From germline, CDR1 is MNHEY and CDR2 SMNVEV (reference sequence). The CDR3 is 16 amino acids. This chain's CDR3 is CASSTWTSGRAYIQYF. CDR3 DNA: TGTGCCAGCAGTACTTGGACTAGCGGGAGGGCGTACATTCAGTACTTC.

The CDR3 reads CASSQVAGAFYEQYF. Here the CDR3 DNA reads TGCGCCAGCAGCCAAGTCGCGGGAGCCTTCTACGAGCAGTACTTC. The chain has TRBV4-3 and TRBJ2-7; 7 bases map to TRBD2. Germline lookup yields CDR1 LGHNA and CDR2 YSLEER. V trimming: 1 base; J trimming: 3 bases; junction bases outside the gene matches: 6. The CDR3 runs to 15 residues.

The J gene is TRBJ2-7, the V gene TRBV5-1; 15 nucleotides match TRBD2. V was pared by 4 bases and J by 7 bases, with 3 bases of the junction left unmatched. Looked up from germline, CDR1 is SGHRS and CDR2 is YFSETQ. This CDR3 has 14 amino acids. The CDR3 DNA is TGCGCCAGCAGCCCGGGACTAGCGGGGGGAGAGCAGTACTTC. Amino acid sequence: CASSPGLAGGEQYF.

This chain uses TRBV27 with TRBJ1-2; D gene unclear. The CDR3 has 15 amino acids. With 2 bases removed from V and 3 bases from J, the gap between germline ends came to 13 bases. Germline V gene lookup returns CDR1 MNHEY and CDR2 SMNVEV (reference sequence). The CDR3 DNA reads TGTGCCAGCAGTTTAGGATCGACACTGCACTATGGCTACACCTTC. Translated: CASSLGSTLHYGYTF.

The gene calls are TRBV10-3 and TRBJ2-7; 9 positions match TRBD1. From germline, CDR1 is ENHRY and CDR2 SYGVKD. The V gene end was trimmed by 0 bases and the J gene end by 2 bases; junction bases not matched to a gene: 8. The length of the CDR3 is 17 residues. CDR3 residues: CAISESWGQGTTYEQYF. In nucleotides, the CDR3 is TGTGCCATCAGTGAGTCATGGGGACAGGGAACGACCTACGAGCAGTACTTC.

The gene calls are TRBV6-1 and TRBJ2-1, with D tentatively TRBD2 (5 bases). The CDR3 extends over 14 amino acids. Per the germline V gene, CDR1 is MNHNS and CDR2 is SASEGT. Trimming shortened V by 10 bases and J by 3 bases, and 16 bases separated the two germline ends. As DNA, the CDR3 is TGTGCCATTCCGGGGTCCACTTACTACAATGAGCAGTTCTTC. Translated, it gives CAIPGSTYYNEQFF.

This sequence joins TRBV11-2 and TRBJ2-1; 10 positions match TRBD1. CDR1 is SGHAT, CDR2 FQNNGV, per germline. V shed 6 bases, J shed 10 bases, and the junction held 18 bases outside the gene matches. This CDR3 is 17 amino acids long. The CDR3, as DNA: TGTGCCAGCAGGCTTTATCGGGACAGGGGCATGGTGGAGGAGCAGTTCTTC. Its protein product is CASRLYRDRGMVEEQFF.

The chain uses TRBV5-1 and TRBJ2-5, with 16 bases lining up with TRBD2. The CDR3 runs to 16 residues. Germline CDR1 SGHRS, CDR2 YFSETQ. With V trimmed by 4 bases and J by 5 bases, 5 bases remained unmatched. CDR3 sequence reads: CASSGTSGGGQETQYF. CDR3 nucleotides: TGCGCCAGCAGCGGGACTAGCGGGGGGGGTCAGGAGACCCAGTACTTC. Based on the CDR3 plus reference TRBV5-1 and TRBJ2-5, the full variable domain is KAGVTQTPRYLIKTRGQQVTLSCSPISGHRSVSWYQQTPGQGLQFLFEYFSETQRNKGNFPGRFSGRQFSNSRSEMNVSTLELGDSALYLCASSGTSGGGQETQYFGPGTRLLVL.

The chain uses TRBV5-6 and TRBJ2-7, with 11 bases lining up with TRBD2. V was pared by 0 bases and J by 3 bases, with 8 bases of the junction left unmatched. This CDR3 region has 17 residues. Germline loops: CDR1 SGHDT, CDR2 YYEEEE. The CDR3: CASSLGASGRTIYEQYF. DNA of the CDR3: TGTGCCAGCAGCTTGGGGGCTAGCGGGAGGACAATCTACGAGCAGTACTTC.

This clone showed up just once. This chain uses TRBV25-1 with TRBJ1-3; D is uncertain. Per the germline V gene, CDR1 is MGHDK and CDR2 is SYGVNS. V was pared by 1 base and J by 0 bases, with 10 bases between. CDR3 length equals 16 residues. CDR3: CASSEFQIHSGNTIYF. CDR3 nucleotides: TGTGCCAGCAGTGAATTTCAGATTCACTCTGGAAACACCATATATTTT.

This rearrangement joins TRBV7-2 to TRBJ2-5, with 7 nucleotides matching TRBD2. The V and J ends lost 2 bases and 4 bases, in that order; junction bases with no gene match: 7. The CDR3 is 15 residues long. Germline-derived CDR1 and CDR2 are SGHTA and FQGNSA. CDR3 in amino acids: CASSLSLGEGETQYF. The DNA of the CDR3 is TGTGCCAGCAGCTTAAGTCTGGGGGAGGGAGAGACCCAGTACTTC.

The table lists this clone with a few counts. The chain uses TRBV18 and TRBJ2-1; 9 nucleotides agree with TRBD1. The CDR3 consists of 15 residues. Trimming removed 8 bases from V and 6 bases from J; junction bases left unmatched: 11. Per germline, CDR1 KGHSH and CDR2 LQKENI. DNA of the CDR3: TGTGCCAGCAAACCGGGGACAGGGCCCTCCAATGAGCAGTTCTTC. Its translation: CASKPGTGPSNEQFF.

The rearrangement uses TRBV9 and TRBJ1-4, with 8 bases identical to TRBD1. The CDR3 consists of 15 residues. Per the germline V gene, CDR1 is SGDLS and CDR2 is YYNGEE. The V gene end was trimmed by 1 base and the J gene end by 7 bases; junction bases not matched to a gene: 6. CDR3 sequence (DNA): TGTGCCAGCAGCGTATATCAGGGGGCCTCTGAAAAACTGTTTTTT. Translating it yields CASSVYQGASEKLFF.

The CDR3 bases are TGTGCCATCAGTGAGGGGCGCCACGAGCAGTACTTC. Protein sequence: CAISEGRHEQYF. This sequence joins TRBV10-3 and TRBJ2-7; unclear D gene. CDR1 is ENHRY and CDR2 is SYGVKD in the germline V gene. CDR3 size: 12 residues. V was shortened by 2 bases and J by 5 bases, with 7 bases between the two germline ends.

V gene TRBV5-1 combines with J gene TRBJ2-1; D is possibly TRBD1 (6 bases). Germline-derived CDR1 and CDR2 are SGHRS and YFSETQ. This CDR3 spans 13 amino acids. With 0 bases removed from V and 5 bases from J, the gap between germline ends came to 6 bases. CDR3: CASSLGTDNEQFF. The DNA for the CDR3 is TGCGCCAGCAGCTTGGGGACAGACAATGAGCAGTTCTTC.

The V gene is TRBV6-5, the J gene TRBJ2-2; no reliable D call. CDR3 length equals 13 residues. The V gene lost 6 bases and the J gene lost 2 bases, with 7 bases spanning the gap. Germline lookup yields CDR1 MNHEY and CDR2 SVGAGI. This CDR3 is CASRADNTGELFF. The CDR3 nucleotides are TGTGCCAGCAGGGCAGATAACACCGGGGAGCTGTTTTTT.

The chain uses TRBV9 and TRBJ2-1; the match to TRBD2 covers 7 bases. In germline, CDR1 is SGDLS, CDR2 YYNGEE. The CDR3 totals 15 residues. The junction had 5 bases not matched to a gene; V was cut back by 3 bases and J by 2 bases. CDR3 in DNA: TGTGCCAGCAGCGCAGGGACTAACCCCTACAATGAGCAGTTCTTC. It is translated as CASSAGTNPYNEQFF.

The chain has TRBV11-2 and TRBJ2-7; 13 bases agree with TRBD2. V shed 5 bases, J shed 6 bases, and the junction held 7 bases outside the gene matches. Germline V gives CDR1 SGHAT, CDR2 FQNNGV. The CDR3 extends over 15 amino acids. The CDR3: CASSKLAGGPGEQYF. As DNA, the CDR3 is TGTGCCAGCAGCAAACTAGCGGGAGGGCCTGGCGAGCAGTACTTC. The entire variable domain, with the rest obtained from reference TRBV11-2 and TRBJ2-7, is as follows: EAGVAQSPRYKIIEKRQSVAFWCNPISGHATLYWYQQILGQGPKLLIQFQNNGVVDDSQLPKDRFSAERLKGVDSTLKIQPAKLEDSAVYLCASSKLAGGPGEQYFGPGTRLTVT.

This chain joins TRBV15 and TRBJ1-1; TRBD1 is a possible D gene (6 bases). CDR1 and CDR2 from the germline V gene are LNHNV and YYDKDF (reference sequence). There are 13 residues in the CDR3. The V and J ends lost 1 base and 5 bases respectively, with 8 bases between them. CDR3 loop: CATSRVGTTEAFF. The CDR3 bases are TGTGCCACCAGCAGAGTTGGGACAACTGAAGCTTTCTTT. The whole variable domain, remainder taken from reference TRBV15 and TRBJ1-1, is DAMVIQNPRYQVTQFGKPVTLSCSQTLNHNVMYWYQQKSSQAPKLLFHYYDKDFNNEADTPDNFQSRRPNTSFCFLDIRSPGLGDTAMYLCATSRVGTTEAFFGQGTRLTVV.

This clone was counted a single time. The gene calls are TRBV6-1 and TRBJ2-1, with 8 bases matching TRBD2. The CDR3 has 14 amino acids. V lost 7 bases, J lost 8 bases, and 10 bases stayed unmatched. Germline CDR1 reads MNHNS; CDR2 reads SASEGT. The CDR3 region is CASKGGRLIHEQFF. DNA for the CDR3: TGTGCCAGCAAGGGCGGGAGGCTCATCCATGAGCAGTTCTTC.

This clone was recorded only once. This chain uses TRBV6-5 with TRBJ1-5; 7 positions agree with TRBD1. Germline CDR1 reads MNHEY; CDR2 reads SVGAGI. The CDR3 extends over 15 amino acids. With V trimmed by 2 bases and J by 7 bases, 8 bases remained unmatched. The CDR3 nucleotides are TGTGCCAGCAGTTACGACGACAGGGCAGGACAGCCCCAGCATTTT. Translation: CASSYDDRAGQPQHF.

The table lists this clone with a count of one. J is TRBJ2-3 and V is TRBV9, with 9 positions matching TRBD2. The germline V gene encodes CDR1 SGDLS and CDR2 YYNGEE. With V trimmed by 3 bases and J by 2 bases, 7 bases remained unmatched. The CDR3 runs 16 residues. The CDR3 protein is CASSAGTSPYTDTQYF. The DNA for the CDR3 is TGTGCCAGCAGCGCCGGGACTAGCCCGTACACAGATACGCAGTATTTT.

This chain connects TRBV29-1 to TRBJ2-1; tentative D call: TRBD2 (6 bases). The V end lost 1 base, the J end lost 4 bases, and 20 bases lay between the germline ends. Per the germline V gene, CDR1 is SQVTM and CDR2 is ANQGSEA. This CDR3 region has 17 residues. The DNA of the CDR3 is TGCAGCGTTGAAGGTAGTGGTGGGGGGTCTAATTACAATGAGCAGTTCTTC. It specifies CSVEGSGGGSNYNEQFF.

The V gene is TRBV10-3, the J gene TRBJ2-1, with TRBD1 as a possible D gene (5 bases). Germline loops: CDR1 ENHRY, CDR2 SYGVKD. V dropped 1 base and J dropped 1 base, with 11 bases sitting between them. The CDR3 spans 16 residues. CDR3: CAISEWGTGSYNEQFF. The DNA for the CDR3 is TGTGCCATCAGTGAGTGGGGCACTGGGTCCTACAATGAGCAGTTCTTC.

The J gene is TRBJ2-1, the V gene TRBV5-6; a possible D gene is TRBD1 (6 bases). V gave up 0 bases and J gave up 8 bases, with 12 bases separating them. Germline V CDR1 and CDR2: SGHDT, YYEEEE. The CDR3 consists of 14 residues. The CDR3 bases are TGTGCCAGCAGCTTGGAGAGGGGGTTCTATGAGCAGTTCTTC. It encodes CASSLERGFYEQFF.